Presented here are 18 T cell receptor beta chains from one specimen sequenced in a study of T cell clonality in common variable immunodeficiency. Study results and limitations: Common variable immunodeficiency TCR beta sequences reportedly had fewer deletions and N-nucleotide insertions.

Antigen specificity for these receptors is unknown. The repertoire was sequenced with immunoSEQ multiplex PCR; TCRdb's copy has only in-frame clones and lacks some. This repertoire lists over 30,000 clones without singletons; roughly 28% sits in the top ten. Sequenced material: peripheral blood mononuclear cells. The receptors originated from a human donor with common variable immunodeficiency.

This clone was detected many times. The read is 3 residues too short to cover the CDR3 end, so that end is filled in from the germline J gene. The chain joins TRBV7-3 to TRBJ2-3, with 10 bases that match TRBD2. The length of the CDR3 is 16 residues. The junction had 6 bases not matched to a gene; V was cut back by 1 base and J by 5 bases. Germline V lookup: CDR1 SGHTA, CDR2 FQGTGA. CDR3 loop: CASSLKIAGGRDTQYF. The covered CDR3 bases are TGTGCCAGCAGCTTAAAAATAGCGGGAGGTAGAGATACG.

This clone was detected only a few times. The observed sequence ends 3 residues before the CDR3 terminus, with the missing tail filled in from the germline J gene. The J gene is TRBJ2-7, the V gene TRBV19, with 8 bases identical to TRBD2. This CDR3 is built from 15 residues. Germline assignment: CDR1 LNHDA and CDR2 SQIVND (reference sequence). Trimming took 5 bases from V and 2 from J; bases not matched to a gene: 8. CDR3 in amino acids: CASSSTSGNTYEQYF. The sequenced CDR3 bases are TGTGCCAGTAGTTCCACTAGCGGTAACACCTACGAG.

Many counts were recorded for this clone. CDR3 DNA, as far as it was read: TGCGCCAGCAGACGAGGCGGGGACCAAGAGACC. The encoded protein is CASRRGGDQET. The entire CDR3 protein is CASRRGGDQETQYF. The chain recombines TRBV5-1 with TRBJ2-5, with D possibly TRBD2 on 6 matching bases. The observed sequence ends 3 residues before the CDR3 terminus, with the missing tail filled in from the germline J gene. The germline V gene encodes CDR1 SGHRS and CDR2 YFSETQ. CDR3 length: 14 residues. Trimming took 5 bases from V and 0 from J, leaving 11 bases between them.

This clone was recorded at least ten times. The read stops 3 residues short of the end of the CDR3; the missing end is completed from the germline J gene. V gene TRBV23-1 combines with J gene TRBJ1-1; 7 bases fit TRBD1. TRBV23-1 is classed as an ORF, of uncertain function. With 8 bases clipped from V and 0 bases from J, the junction kept 3 bases outside the gene matches. CDR3 length: 13 amino acids. The CDR3 bases that were read are TGCGCCAGCCTACAGGGGATGAACACTGAA. This codes for CASLQGMNTE. The full CDR3 protein reads CASLQGMNTEAFF.

With regard to this clone: The read is 3 residues too short to cover the CDR3 end, so that end is filled in from the germline J gene. The gene calls are TRBV30 and TRBJ2-5; 8 nucleotides agree with TRBD1. Germline lookup yields CDR1 GTSNPN and CDR2 SVGIG (reference sequence). This CDR3 is built from 15 residues. The trim removed 3 bases at V and 3 bases at J, leaving 9 bases unmatched. Partial CDR3 DNA: TGTGCCTGGAGGGGGCAGGGGGCGGCAAAAGAGACC. As protein: CAWRGQGAAKET. From start to end, the CDR3 is CAWRGQGAAKETQYF.

This clone was recorded many times. The sequenced fragment ends 3 residues before the CDR3 boundary, so the rest is inferred from the germline J gene. The V call is TRBV29-1, the J call TRBJ1-4; D possibly corresponds to TRBD1 (5 bases). The CDR3 has 14 residues. V was pared by 4 bases and J by 7 bases, with 16 bases between. Germline-derived CDR1 and CDR2 are SQVTM and ANQGSEA. The CDR3 spells CSVGGAQGSEKLFF. CDR3 DNA, as far as it was read: TGCAGCGTTGGAGGGGCTCAGGGCTCTGAAAAA.

This clone was counted at least ten times. The read finishes 3 residues shy of the CDR3 end, and the germline J gene is used to complete it. The chain links TRBV18 to TRBJ2-3; TRBD2 matches at 9 bases. The V gene's germline CDR1 is KGHSH and CDR2 LQKENI. J gave up 2 bases and V 6 bases, and 21 bases lay outside the gene matches. The CDR3 has 20 amino acids. The CDR3 sequence is CASSPISGSGSPTSTDTQYF. The CDR3 bases that were read are TGTGCCAGCTCCCCGATCTCCGGTAGCGGGAGCCCCACATCCACAGATACG.

In its sample, this clone was seen many times. The CDR3 extends 3 residues past the end of the read, so its final part is completed from the germline J gene. V and J are TRBV28 and TRBJ1-1; unclear D gene. CDR1 and CDR2 from the germline V gene are MDHEN and SYDVKM. Trimming took 6 bases from V and 1 from J, leaving 15 bases between them. The CDR3 totals 15 residues. The CDR3 bases that were read are TGTGCCAGCAGCATCTCCCCGAGGTGGAACACTGAA. Translation: CASSISPRWNTE. The full CDR3 protein reads CASSISPRWNTEAFF.

This clone was detected ten times or more. The read ends 3 residues shy of where the CDR3 ends; the end is completed using the germline J gene. The rearrangement joins TRBV7-2 to TRBJ2-1; D uncertain. This CDR3 has 13 residues. Per germline, CDR1 SGHTA and CDR2 FQGNSA. Trimming removed 7 bases at V and 4 bases at J, with 11 bases between. Incomplete CDR3 DNA: TGTGCCAGCACCCTAGATGAGTACAATGAG. This sequence encodes CASTLDEYNE. The full-length CDR3 reads as CASTLDEYNEQFF. Filled out from reference TRBV7-2 and TRBJ2-1, the complete variable domain reads GAGVSQSPSNKVTEKGKDVELRCDPISGHTALYWYRQSLGQGLEFLIYFQGNSAPDKSGLPSDRFSAERTGGSVSTLTIQRTQQEDSAVYLCASTLDEYNEQFFGPGTRLTVL.

This clone is deemed medium-sized. The read finishes 3 residues shy of the CDR3 end, and the germline J gene is used to complete it. The genes are TRBV9 and TRBJ2-1; TRBD2 matches at 11 bases. V trimming: 4 bases; J trimming: 4 bases; junction bases outside the gene matches: 4. This CDR3 contains 15 residues. The germline V gene encodes CDR1 SGDLS and CDR2 YYNGEE. This CDR3 is CASSYRLAGYNEQFF. The CDR3 DNA, read in part, is TGTGCCAGCAGCTATCGACTAGCGGGGTACAATGAG.

This clone was counted many times. The CDR3 end falls 3 residues outside the read, so it is completed with the germline J gene. The chain is built from TRBV7-8 and TRBJ2-5; D is uncertain. The CDR3 totals 14 residues. V lost 6 bases, J lost 0 bases, and 11 bases lay in between. CDR1 and CDR2 from the germline V gene are SGHVS and FQNEAQ. The CDR3 loop is CASSSTAHQETQYF. The CDR3 DNA, read in part, is TGTGCCAGCAGTTCCACAGCCCACCAAGAGACC.

About this clone itself: The read finishes 3 residues shy of the CDR3 end, and the germline J gene is used to complete it. V is TRBV7-9 and J is TRBJ1-1; D is possibly TRBD1 (6 bases). The CDR3 has 15 residues. Germline V gives CDR1 SEHNR, CDR2 FQNEAQ (reference sequence). Trimming pared 5 bases from V and 6 bases from J, leaving 19 bases between. CDR3 amino acids: CASSKTDSLRAEAFF. The part of the CDR3 DNA that was read is TGTGCCAGCAGCAAAACGGACAGCCTGCGGGCTGAA.

This clone was observed many times. Read sequence stops 3 residues before the CDR3 end, and the germline J gene provides the missing end. V is TRBV29-1 and J is TRBJ1-1; D is possibly TRBD1 (5 bases). In germline, CDR1 is SQVTM, CDR2 ANQGSEA. V lost 5 bases to trimming and J lost 4 bases, with 5 bases between them. This CDR3 is 10 amino acids long. The CDR3 protein is CSVRGTEAFF. The covered CDR3 bases are TGCAGCGTTAGGGGCACTGAA.

This clone was detected many times. Coverage ceases 3 residues before the CDR3 finishes, and the germline J gene fills in the end. This chain connects TRBV19 to TRBJ2-3, with TRBD2 matching 7 bases. The germline V gene encodes CDR1 LNHDA and CDR2 SQIVND (reference sequence). The CDR3 sequence is 16 residues long. The trim removed 3 bases at V and 2 bases at J, leaving 8 bases unmatched. CDR3 loop: CASSILADETTDTQYF. The sequenced part of the CDR3 DNA is TGTGCCAGTAGTATTCTAGCGGACGAGACCACAGATACG.

The table lists this clone with many counts. The read stops 3 residues short of the end of the CDR3; the missing end is completed from the germline J gene. V and J are TRBV19 and TRBJ2-1; 7 bases are shared with TRBD2. Germline V gene sequence: CDR1 LNHDA, CDR2 SQIVND (reference sequence). Trimming removed 2 bases from V and 5 bases from J; junction bases left unmatched: 6. The CDR3 runs to 15 residues. The part of the CDR3 DNA that was read is TGTGCCAGTAGTATATGGGCTAGCGGAGACAATGAG. Protein product: CASSIWASGDNE. The complete CDR3 sequence is CASSIWASGDNEQFF.

This clone was seen only a few times. The read stops 3 residues short of the end of the CDR3; the missing end is completed from the germline J gene. The rearrangement uses TRBV30 and TRBJ2-1; TRBD2 matches 9 bases. CDR3 length: 15 amino acids. V dropped 2 bases and J dropped 1; count of bases not matched to a gene: 3. Germline lookup yields CDR1 GTSNPN and CDR2 SVGIG (reference sequence). CDR3 DNA, as far as it was read: TGTGCCTGGAGTTTTAGCGGGAGTTCCTACAATGAG. Amino acid sequence: CAWSFSGSSYNE. The entire CDR3 protein reads CAWSFSGSSYNEQFF.

CDR3 sequence: CASTARGGAGYAGELFF. The covered CDR3 bases are TGTGCCAGCACCGCTCGAGGAGGCGCGGGGTATGCCGGGGAG. This chain uses TRBV7-3 with TRBJ2-2, with TRBD2 as a possible D gene (6 bases). Coverage ceases 3 residues before the CDR3 finishes, and the germline J gene fills in the end. From germline, CDR1 is SGHTA and CDR2 FQGTGA. V lost 7 bases and J 6 bases, leaving 24 bases between the germline ends. This CDR3 comprises 17 residues.

This clone was counted many times. Coverage ceases 3 residues before the CDR3 finishes, and the germline J gene fills in the end. The chain links TRBV5-1 to TRBJ1-2, with D perhaps matching TRBD1 (6 bases). This CDR3 has 13 amino acids. CDR1 and CDR2 from the germline V gene are SGHRS and YFSETQ. CDR3 DNA (partial): TGCGCCAGCTCCTTTGGGGGCGGGTGGGGC. As protein: CASSFGGGWG. From start to end, the CDR3 is CASSFGGGWGYTF.